This T cell receptor (beta chain) was sequenced for a study of shared clonotypes between healthy human individuals. Study-wide findings and caveats: Non-shared clonotypes were found to have lower generation probabilities than the clonotypes that were shared by all four of the sorted-subset donors.

The protocol was immunoSEQ multiplex PCR, while the TCRdb copy is restricted to in-frame clones and leaves out a portion. The sample contains roughly 1.5 million clones, nearly 99% of which appear only once. Trimming cost V 2 bases and J 7 bases, with 12 bases left between them. Germline assignment: CDR1 MDHEN and CDR2 SYDVKM. This CDR3 is 13 amino acids long. This clone was seen a handful of times. The antigen remains undetermined. The source is a man under 40 in good health. Sequenced input: naive CD4+ T cells sorted from blood. Subset of the sample: CD45RA+ positively selected. J is TRBJ2-7 and V is TRBV28; TRBD1 is a possible D gene (5 bases). The DNA for the CDR3 is TGTGCCAGCAGTTTACTTGCAGGGCCTGAGCAGTACTTC. It translates to CASSLLAGPEQYF.